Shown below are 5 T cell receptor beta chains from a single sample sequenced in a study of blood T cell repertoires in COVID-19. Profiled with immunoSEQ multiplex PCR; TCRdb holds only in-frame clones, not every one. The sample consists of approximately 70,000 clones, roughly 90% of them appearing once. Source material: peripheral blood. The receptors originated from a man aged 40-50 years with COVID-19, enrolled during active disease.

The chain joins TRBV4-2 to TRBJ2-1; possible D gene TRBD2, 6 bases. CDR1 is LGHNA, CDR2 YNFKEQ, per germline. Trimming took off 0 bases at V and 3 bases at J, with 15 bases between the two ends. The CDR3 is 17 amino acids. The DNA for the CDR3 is TGTGCCAGCAGCCAAGAAGGGGATAGCGGATACTACAATGAGCAGTTCTTC. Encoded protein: CASSQEGDSGYYNEQFF.

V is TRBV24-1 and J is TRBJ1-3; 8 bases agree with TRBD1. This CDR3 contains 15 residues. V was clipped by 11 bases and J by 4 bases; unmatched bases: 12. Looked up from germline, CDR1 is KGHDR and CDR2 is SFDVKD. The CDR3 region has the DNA TGTGCCAAACACGGCCGGGACAGGTCCGGAAACACCATATATTTT. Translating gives CAKHGRDRSGNTIYF.

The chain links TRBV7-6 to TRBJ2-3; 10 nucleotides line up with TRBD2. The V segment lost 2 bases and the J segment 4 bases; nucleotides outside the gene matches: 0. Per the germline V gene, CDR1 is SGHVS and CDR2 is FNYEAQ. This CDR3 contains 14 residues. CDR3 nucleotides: TGTGCCAGCAGCTTAACTAGCGGGGCAGATACGCAGTATTTT. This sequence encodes CASSLTSGADTQYF. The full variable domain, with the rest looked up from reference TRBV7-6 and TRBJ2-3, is GAGVSQSPRYKVTKRGQDVALRCDPISGHVSLYWYRQALGQGPEFLTYFNYEAQQDKSGLPNDRFSAERPEGSISTLTIQRTEQRDSAMYRCASSLTSGADTQYFGPGTRLTVL.

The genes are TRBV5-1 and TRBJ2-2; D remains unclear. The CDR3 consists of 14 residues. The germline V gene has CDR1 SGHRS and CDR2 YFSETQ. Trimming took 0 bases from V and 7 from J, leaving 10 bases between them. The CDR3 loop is CASSLDGLVGELFF. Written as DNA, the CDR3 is TGCGCCAGCAGCTTGGATGGGCTGGTCGGGGAGCTGTTTTTT.

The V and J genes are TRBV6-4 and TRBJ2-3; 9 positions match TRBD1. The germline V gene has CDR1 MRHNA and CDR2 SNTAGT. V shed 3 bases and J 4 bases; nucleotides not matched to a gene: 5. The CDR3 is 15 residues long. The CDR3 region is CASSETGGDADTQYF. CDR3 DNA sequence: TGTGCCAGCAGTGAGACAGGGGGAGACGCAGATACGCAGTATTTT.